This T cell receptor (beta chain) appears in the sequencing data of a study of cytotoxic CD8 clonotypes in ibrutinib-treated CLL. Study context: The patient breakdown showed 11 relapsed/refractory and under 16 treatment-naive cases, with some 18 IGHV unmutated.

Data came from immunoSEQ multiplex PCR; TCRdb stores just in-frame clones and leaves some out. The sample includes hundreds of thousands of clones, over 60% of them seen just once. With 5 bases removed from V and 0 bases from J, the gap between germline ends came to 5 bases. CDR1 is LGHNA and CDR2 is YNFKEQ in the germline V gene. The CDR3 sequence is 12 residues long. The chain joins TRBV4-2 to TRBJ2-7; no firm D call. This sequence was found in a human donor with chronic lymphocytic leukemia. The sample consisted of PBMCs, taken after 36 months of ibrutinib treatment. CDR3 amino acids: CASSRSSYEQYF. As DNA, the CDR3 is TGTGCCAGCAGCAGGAGCTCCTACGAGCAGTACTTC.